The T cell receptor beta chain under discussion was sequenced for a study of blood T cell repertoires in COVID-19 (dated by TCRdb to 2019 to 2021). In the study overall: Samples from collaborators originated in the United States, Italy and Spain and spanned both the acute and convalescent phases of COVID-19. The prospective study material was composed of cDNA or gDNA derived from T cells, B-cell-depleted T cells, or PBMCs. Subjects who had been exposed to COVID-19, were actively infected with it, or had recovered from it provided the deeply sampled blood TCRbeta repertoires that made up the dataset. The repertoires were made available in a free public database intended to serve as a resource for research on the immune response to SARS-CoV-2. Samples came from the ongoing ImmuneRACE study (first 160 participants) plus 1,254 subjects from 6 global collaborators. Sample metadata almost always included a de-identified subject ID, COVID-19 status, age in years and sex. Where available, HLA class I and class II types were taken from metadata supplied by the sample provider and were not determined by assay-based typing.

Concerning this clone itself: The antigen this receptor binds is unknown. Base quality data are lacking; no much larger clone is found one base away.

Trimmed from V: 8 bases; trimmed from J: 4 bases; junction bases lacking a gene match: 13. CDR1 and CDR2, per the germline V gene (reference sequence), are LNHDA and SQIVND. The CDR3 covers 15 residues, taking in both the cysteine and the phenylalanine. Here the CDR3 DNA is all that survives: 45 bases in frame from base 1. Whole blood was collected in K2EDTA tubes by collaborating institutions according to the institutions' own protocols. For TCRbeta analysis, collaborators shipped samples in one of three forms: frozen whole blood, isolated PBMCs, or DNA extracted from either of those sample types. The immunoSEQ Assay, a bias-controlled multiplex PCR, was used to amplify TCRbeta CDR3 regions from genomic DNA. Processing in the source paper ran as follows. The number of nucleated cells in each sample was estimated by amplification of reference gene primers within the assay. To quantify the absolute abundance of each unique TCRbeta CDR3 rearrangement, sequence reads were collapsed and filtered. For each sample, productive Simpson clonality was calculated as the square root of Simpson's diversity index over productive rearrangements. TCRdb took over this immuneACCESS table, retaining in-frame rearrangements with V and J assigned. Such tables are incomplete; in checked studies, under half of the missing clones stem from an unresolved V gene, and the remainder is unexplained. V, J and clone size reflect that table, while D and trimming were determined from the DNA. For this sample the table gives about 90,000 clones, of which approximately 80% were detected only once. The leading ten clones occupy about 6.5% of the sample.

General conclusions and limits of the study: The amount of clinical and demographic metadata varied by source and participant and was provided uncurated.

Sequenced material: peripheral blood. This clonotype was sampled from a man in his sixties or seventies with acute or convalescent COVID-19. The sequence links TRBV19 to TRBJ1-1, and 7 bases in between align with TRBD1. The bases are TGTGCCAGTTTTCGACAGGGTCCCACGGGCACTGAAGCTTTCTTT. Its coded protein is CASFRQGPTGTEAFF.